This entry lists 22 T cell receptor beta chains sequenced from one sample in a study of cytomegalovirus exposure and HLA in healthy donors (dated by TCRdb to about 2017). The library relied on the immunoSEQ multiplex PCR assay. For the multiplex PCR, a mixture combining 60 forward primers for TCR Vbeta segments and 13 reverse primers for TCR Jbeta segments was used. TCRdb took over this immuneACCESS table, retaining in-frame rearrangements with V and J assigned. Such tables are incomplete; in checked studies, under half of the missing clones stem from an unresolved V gene, and the remainder is unexplained. The sample table includes 130,000 to 150,000 clones. The ten most abundant clones make up around 1.5% of the sample. The sample was PBMCs. The receptor source for this set is a woman aged 45 to 65 in good health and CMV-seronegative.

The J gene is TRBJ2-1, the V gene TRBV25-1; D call uncertain. CDR1 is MGHDK and CDR2 is SYGVNS in the germline V gene. CDR3 length: 14 amino acids. The germline V and J ends were trimmed by 3 bases and 0 bases, with 6 bases remaining between them. This chain's CDR3 is CASSDIHSYNEQFF. CDR3 DNA sequence: TGTGCCAGCAGTGACATACACTCCTACAATGAGCAGTTCTTC.

The J gene is TRBJ1-2, the V gene TRBV30; 7 bases are a match to TRBD1. The CDR3 consists of 14 residues. The V gene's germline CDR1 is GTSNPN and CDR2 SVGIG (reference sequence). V was pared by 0 bases and J by 8 bases, with 9 bases of the junction left unmatched. The CDR3 sequence is CAWSVAGGGKGYTF. The DNA of the CDR3 is TGTGCCTGGAGTGTAGCAGGGGGTGGGAAGGGCTACACCTTC.

V and J are TRBV19 and TRBJ1-3; D gene unclear. Germline values: CDR1 LNHDA, CDR2 SQIVND (reference sequence). The CDR3 has 13 residues. Trimming removed 3 bases from V and 2 bases from J, with 5 bases in between. The CDR3 nucleotides are TGTGCCAGTAGTATCGGGGCTGGAAACACCATATATTTT. Encoded protein: CASSIGAGNTIYF.

The chain uses TRBV19 and TRBJ1-2, with 7 bases identical to TRBD1. This CDR3 comprises 12 residues. The V gene end was trimmed by 9 bases and the J gene end by 13 bases; junction bases not matched to a gene: 14. CDR1 LNHDA and CDR2 SQIVND come from the germline V gene (reference sequence). The CDR3 DNA reads TGTGCCAGCACTGGGACAGAGAATCGGTGCACCTTC. It codes for CASTGTENRCTF.

This chain links TRBV29-1 with TRBJ2-5, with D hard to call. Trimming removed 3 bases at V and 2 bases at J, with 10 bases between. The V gene's germline CDR1 is SQVTM and CDR2 ANQGSEA. The CDR3 contains 13 residues. Here the CDR3 DNA reads TGCAGCGTTGAGAGCGAACGACAAGAGACCCAGTACTTC. Its translation is CSVESERQETQYF.

This chain joins TRBV15 and TRBJ2-1; D is ambiguous. With 3 bases removed from V and 4 bases from J, the gap between germline ends came to 7 bases. The CDR3 length is 13 residues. Germline CDR1 LNHNV, CDR2 YYDKDF (reference sequence). The CDR3 DNA is TGTGCCACCAGCAGGGCCCCTTACAATGAGCAGTTCTTC. This translates into CATSRAPYNEQFF.

This chain uses TRBV28 with TRBJ2-1; D possibly corresponds to TRBD1 (6 bases). V was cut by 6 bases and J by 0 bases, with 27 bases left in between. Germline assignment: CDR1 MDHEN and CDR2 SYDVKM. The CDR3 extends over 20 amino acids. The CDR3 DNA reads as TGTGCCAGCAGCCTTCCCGGTACAGGGACGAAGGGGAGCTCCTACAATGAGCAGTTCTTC. Translation: CASSLPGTGTKGSSYNEQFF.

The genes are TRBV9 and TRBJ1-1; D may be TRBD1 (5 bases). V shed 0 bases and J shed 6 bases, with 21 bases lying between them. Germline lookup yields CDR1 SGDLS and CDR2 YYNGEE. The CDR3 spans 17 residues. As DNA, the CDR3 is TGTGCCAGCAGCGTAGGTCGGCTGGGGGGAAATGATGCTGAAGCTTTCTTT. Protein sequence: CASSVGRLGGNDAEAFF.

The chain has TRBV9 and TRBJ1-4; TRBD1 agrees at 7 bases. Per the germline V gene, CDR1 is SGDLS and CDR2 is YYNGEE. This CDR3 contains 17 residues. V shed 0 bases, J shed 8 bases, and the junction held 13 bases outside the gene matches. The CDR3 region has the DNA TGTGCCAGCAGCGTAGGAGCAGGGGCAGGGGGTAGCGAAAAACTGTTTTTT. This encodes CASSVGAGAGGSEKLFF.

V is TRBV29-1 and J is TRBJ1-2; a possible D gene is TRBD1 (5 bases). CDR1 and CDR2 (germline): SQVTM, ANQGSEA. Trimming stripped 1 base from V and 4 bases from J, with 13 bases between. This CDR3 is 14 amino acids long. The CDR3 here is CSVEVGPGRYGYTF. The CDR3 coding sequence is TGCAGCGTTGAAGTGGGGCCAGGTCGCTATGGCTACACCTTC. Full variable domain (outside the CDR3, taken from reference TRBV29-1 and TRBJ1-2): SAVISQKPSRDICQRGTSLTIQCQVDSQVTMMFWYRQQPGQSLTLIATANQGSEATYESGFVIDKFPISRPNLTFSTLTVSNMSPEDSSIYLCSVEVGPGRYGYTFGSGTRLTVV.

This chain uses TRBV7-9 with TRBJ1-2, with D perhaps TRBD1 (5 bases). The CDR3 spans 15 residues. V dropped 1 base and J dropped 1 base, with 10 bases sitting between them. Per germline, CDR1 SEHNR and CDR2 FQNEAQ (reference sequence). CDR3 DNA sequence: TGTGCCAGCAGCTTAGGACAGCCATTTAACTATGGCTACACCTTC. Translating it yields CASSLGQPFNYGYTF. The full variable domain, rest sourced from reference TRBV7-9 and TRBJ1-2, is DTGVSQNPRHKITKRGQNVTFRCDPISEHNRLYWYRQTLGQGPEFLTYFQNEAQLEKSRLLSDRFSAERPKGSFSTLEIQRTEQGDSAMYLCASSLGQPFNYGYTFGSGTRLTVV.

The gene calls are TRBV4-1 and TRBJ1-6; D gene unclear. CDR1 and CDR2 (germline): MGHRA, YSYEKL. Trimming took 3 bases from V and 8 from J, leaving 17 bases between them. The CDR3 runs to 16 residues. CDR3 sequence: CASSHPLVGGDSPLHF. The CDR3 DNA reads TGCGCCAGCAGCCACCCCCTGGTCGGCGGGGATTCACCCCTCCACTTT.

This rearrangement joins TRBV5-1 to TRBJ2-1, with 9 nucleotides matching TRBD2. CDR1 SGHRS and CDR2 YFSETQ come from the germline V gene. After removal of 4 bases from V and 5 bases from J, the junction contained 4 bases not matched to a gene. The CDR3 runs to 14 residues. The CDR3 DNA sequence: TGCGCCAGCAGCGAGACTAGCGGCCACAATGAGCAGTTCTTC. Translated, it gives CASSETSGHNEQFF.

Regarding this clone: The same CDR3 also results from other DNA sequences found in this sample. The V call is TRBV5-1, the J call TRBJ1-1, with D perhaps matching TRBD1 (6 bases). The germline V gene encodes CDR1 SGHRS and CDR2 YFSETQ. CDR3 size: 13 residues. The V end lost 0 bases, the J end lost 7 bases, and 10 bases lay between the germline ends. CDR3 sequence: CASSLGTESEAFF. The CDR3 region has the DNA TGCGCCAGCAGCTTGGGGACAGAGAGTGAAGCTTTCTTT.

CDR3: CATNSGLAGGLPTDTQYF. CDR3 sequence (DNA): TGTGCCACCAACTCAGGACTAGCGGGAGGGCTACCCACAGATACGCAGTATTTT. The chain joins TRBV19 to TRBJ2-3; 15 nucleotides line up with TRBD2. CDR1 is LNHDA and CDR2 is SQIVND in the germline V gene (reference sequence). CDR3 length equals 18 residues. The V gene end was trimmed by 10 bases and the J gene end by 2 bases; junction bases not matched to a gene: 13. Full variable domain (rest looked up from reference TRBV19 and TRBJ2-3): DGGITQSPKYLFRKEGQNVTLSCEQNLNHDAMYWYRQDPGQGLRLIYYSQIVNDFQKGDIAEGYSVSREKKESFPLTVTSAQKNPTAFYLCATNSGLAGGLPTDTQYFGPGTRLTVL.

The V gene is TRBV28, the J gene TRBJ1-2; D uncertain. V shed 3 bases and J shed 8 bases, with 13 bases lying between them. The length of the CDR3 is 13 residues. Germline V CDR1 and CDR2: MDHEN, SYDVKM. The CDR3 bases are TGTGCCAGCAGTTTGAGAGGTTTTGAAGGCTACACCTTC. Protein product: CASSLRGFEGYTF.

The gene calls are TRBV5-1 and TRBJ2-5, with 7 bases fitting TRBD2. The CDR3 spans 14 residues. Germline CDR1 SGHRS, CDR2 YFSETQ. Trimming took 3 bases from V and 5 from J; bases not matched to a gene: 7. The CDR3 sequence is CASSSTGGRETQYF. The CDR3 DNA is TGCGCCAGCAGCTCTACGGGAGGCCGGGAGACCCAGTACTTC.

The rearrangement links TRBV30 to TRBJ1-1; TRBD1 is a possible D gene (6 bases). This CDR3 is built from 14 residues. V lost 2 bases, J lost 0 bases, and 10 bases lay in between. From germline, CDR1 is GTSNPN and CDR2 SVGIG (reference sequence). CDR3 residues: CAWSPGALNTEAFF. The CDR3 coding sequence is TGTGCCTGGAGTCCAGGGGCATTGAACACTGAAGCTTTCTTT.

This chain joins TRBV4-1 and TRBJ2-7, with 7 nucleotides matching TRBD1. Germline V gives CDR1 MGHRA, CDR2 YSYEKL. The trim removed 2 bases at V and 5 bases at J, leaving 12 bases unmatched. The CDR3 is made up of 16 amino acids. The CDR3: CASSQYPQGVLHEQYF. In DNA, the CDR3 is TGCGCCAGCAGCCAATATCCTCAGGGGGTATTGCACGAGCAGTACTTC.

The V call is TRBV30, the J call TRBJ2-7; 7 bases are shared with TRBD1. J gave up 3 bases and V 4 bases, and 3 bases lay outside the gene matches. In germline, CDR1 is GTSNPN, CDR2 SVGIG (reference sequence). CDR3 length: 12 amino acids. The chain's CDR3 is CAWTTGVYEQYF. The CDR3 DNA is TGTGCCTGGACCACAGGGGTCTACGAGCAGTACTTC.

This chain uses TRBV6-5 with TRBJ2-3; the D gene is possibly TRBD2 (6 bases). Per the germline V gene, CDR1 is MNHEY and CDR2 is SVGAGI. V was pared by 6 bases and J by 1 base, with 11 bases between. CDR3 length equals 14 residues. CDR3 region: CASSSGLGTDTQYF. The CDR3 DNA is TGTGCCAGCAGCTCGGGACTCGGCACAGATACGCAGTATTTT.

CDR3 residues: CASSFEDSNQPQHF. In nucleotides, the CDR3 is TGTGCCAGCAGTTTCGAGGATAGCAATCAGCCCCAGCATTTT. The V call is TRBV28, the J call TRBJ1-5; D gene ambiguous. Trimming cost V 3 bases and J 0 bases, with 6 bases left between them. CDR1 is MDHEN and CDR2 is SYDVKM in the germline V gene. CDR3 length: 14 amino acids.